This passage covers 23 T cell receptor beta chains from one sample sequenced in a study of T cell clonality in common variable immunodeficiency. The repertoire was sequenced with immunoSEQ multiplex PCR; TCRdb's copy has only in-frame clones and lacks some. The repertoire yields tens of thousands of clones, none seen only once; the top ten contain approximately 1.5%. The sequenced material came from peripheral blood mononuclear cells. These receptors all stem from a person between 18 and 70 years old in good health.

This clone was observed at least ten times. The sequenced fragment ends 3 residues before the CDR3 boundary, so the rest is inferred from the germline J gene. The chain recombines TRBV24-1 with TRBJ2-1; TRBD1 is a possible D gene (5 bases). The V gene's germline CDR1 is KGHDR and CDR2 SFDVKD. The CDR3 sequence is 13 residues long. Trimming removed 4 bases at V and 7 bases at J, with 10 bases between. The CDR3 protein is CATSDSDRNEQFF. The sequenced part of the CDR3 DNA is TGTGCCACCAGTGACTCCGACAGAAATGAG.

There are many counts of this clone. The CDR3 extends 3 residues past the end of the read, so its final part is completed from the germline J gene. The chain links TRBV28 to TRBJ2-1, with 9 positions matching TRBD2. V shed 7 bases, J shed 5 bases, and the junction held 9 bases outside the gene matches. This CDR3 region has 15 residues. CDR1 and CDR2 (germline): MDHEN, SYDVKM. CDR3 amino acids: CASTPLGGRDNEQFF. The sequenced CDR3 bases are TGTGCCAGCACCCCTCTCGGCGGGAGGGACAATGAG.

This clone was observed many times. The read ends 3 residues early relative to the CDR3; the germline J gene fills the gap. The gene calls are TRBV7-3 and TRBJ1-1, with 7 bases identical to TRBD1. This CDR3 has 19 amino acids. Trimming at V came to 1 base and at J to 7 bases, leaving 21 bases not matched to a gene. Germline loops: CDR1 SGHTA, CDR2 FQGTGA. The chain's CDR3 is CASSLSSSYLDRPGSEAFF. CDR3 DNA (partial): TGTGCCAGCAGCTTAAGTTCTTCGTACTTGGACAGGCCTGGAAGTGAA.

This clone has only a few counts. The CDR3 sequence is CASSPIAGPTLISYNEQFF. The sequenced CDR3 bases are TGTGCCAGCTCACCAATTGCGGGGCCTACGTTAATCTCCTACAATGAG. V usage is TRBV18 and J usage is TRBJ2-1; a possible D gene is TRBD2 (6 bases). The CDR3 end lies 3 residues beyond the end of the read and is filled in from the germline J gene. The V and J ends lost 2 bases and 0 bases respectively, with 20 bases between them. This CDR3 is 19 amino acids long. Germline V gene sequence: CDR1 KGHSH, CDR2 LQKENI.

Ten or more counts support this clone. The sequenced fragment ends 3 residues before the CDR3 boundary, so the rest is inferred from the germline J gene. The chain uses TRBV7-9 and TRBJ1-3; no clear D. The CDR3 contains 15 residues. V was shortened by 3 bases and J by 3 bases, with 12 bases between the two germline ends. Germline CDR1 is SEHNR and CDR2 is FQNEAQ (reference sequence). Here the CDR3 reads CASSFLGSFGNTIYF. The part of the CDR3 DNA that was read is TGTGCCAGCAGCTTTTTAGGGTCTTTTGGAAACACC.

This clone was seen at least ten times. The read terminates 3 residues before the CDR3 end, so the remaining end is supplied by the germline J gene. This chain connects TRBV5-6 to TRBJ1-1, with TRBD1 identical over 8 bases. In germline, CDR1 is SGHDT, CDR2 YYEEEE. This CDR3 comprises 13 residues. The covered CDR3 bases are TGTGCCAGCAGTCGAACAGGGGGGGATGCA. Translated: CASSRTGGDA. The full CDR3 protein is CASSRTGGDAAFF.

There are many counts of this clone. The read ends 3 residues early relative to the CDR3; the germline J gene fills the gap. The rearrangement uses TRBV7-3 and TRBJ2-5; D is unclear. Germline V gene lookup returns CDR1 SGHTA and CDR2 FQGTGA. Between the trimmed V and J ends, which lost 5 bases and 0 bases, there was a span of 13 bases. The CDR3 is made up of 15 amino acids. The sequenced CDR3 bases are TGTGCCAGCAGCCCGTGGGCAGGAAACCAAGAGACC. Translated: CASSPWAGNQET. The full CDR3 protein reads CASSPWAGNQETQYF.

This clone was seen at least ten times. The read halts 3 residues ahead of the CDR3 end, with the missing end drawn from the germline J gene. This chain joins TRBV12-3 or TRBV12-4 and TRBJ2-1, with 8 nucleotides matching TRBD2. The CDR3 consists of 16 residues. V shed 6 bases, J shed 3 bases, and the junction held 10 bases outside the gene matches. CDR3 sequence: CASRPTSGAYYNEQFF. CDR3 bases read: TGTGCCAGCAGGCCTACTAGCGGAGCCTACTACAATGAG.

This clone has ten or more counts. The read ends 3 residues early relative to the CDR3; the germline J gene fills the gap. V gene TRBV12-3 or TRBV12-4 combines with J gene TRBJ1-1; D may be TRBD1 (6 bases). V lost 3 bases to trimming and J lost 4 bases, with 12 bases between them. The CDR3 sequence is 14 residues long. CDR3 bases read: TGTGCCAGCAGTTTCGGCAGGGGATTCACTGAA. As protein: CASSFGRGFTE. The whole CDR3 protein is CASSFGRGFTEAFF.

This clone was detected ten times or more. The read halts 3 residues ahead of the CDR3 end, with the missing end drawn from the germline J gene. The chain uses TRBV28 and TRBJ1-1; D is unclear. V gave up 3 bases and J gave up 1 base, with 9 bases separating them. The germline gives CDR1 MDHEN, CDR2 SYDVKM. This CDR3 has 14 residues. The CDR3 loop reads CASSFGLPNTEAFF. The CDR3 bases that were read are TGTGCCAGCAGTTTTGGCCTGCCGAACACTGAA.

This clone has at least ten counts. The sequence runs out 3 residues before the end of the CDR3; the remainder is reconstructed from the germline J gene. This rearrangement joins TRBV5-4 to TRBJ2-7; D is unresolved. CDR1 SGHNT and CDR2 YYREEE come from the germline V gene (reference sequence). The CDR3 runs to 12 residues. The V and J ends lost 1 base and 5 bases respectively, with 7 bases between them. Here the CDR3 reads CASSLRSNEQYF. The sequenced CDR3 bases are TGTGCCAGCAGCTTGCGCAGTAACGAG.

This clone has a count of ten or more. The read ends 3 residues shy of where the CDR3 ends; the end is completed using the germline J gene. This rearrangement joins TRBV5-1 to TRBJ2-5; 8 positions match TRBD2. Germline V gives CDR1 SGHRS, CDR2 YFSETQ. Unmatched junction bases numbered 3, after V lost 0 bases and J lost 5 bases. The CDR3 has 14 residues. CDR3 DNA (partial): TGCGCCAGCAGCTTGGCCAGCGGGAGTGAGACC. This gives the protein CASSLASGSET. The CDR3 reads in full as CASSLASGSETQYF.

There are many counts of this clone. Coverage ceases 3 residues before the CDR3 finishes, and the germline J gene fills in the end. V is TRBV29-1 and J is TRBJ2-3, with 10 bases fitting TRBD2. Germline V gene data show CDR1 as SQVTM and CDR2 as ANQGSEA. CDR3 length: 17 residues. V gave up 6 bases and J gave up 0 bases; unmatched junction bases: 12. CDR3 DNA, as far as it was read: TGCAGCGTAGACAACCCCCTAGCGGGAGTTAGCACAGATACG. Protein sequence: CSVDNPLAGVSTDT. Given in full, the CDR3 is CSVDNPLAGVSTDTQYF.

The sequenced part of the CDR3 DNA is TGCAGTGCTGGGGGCGGGTATGGC. This sequence encodes CSAGGGYG. The entire CDR3 protein is CSAGGGYGYTF. The chain couples TRBV20-1 to TRBJ1-2, with TRBD1 as a possible D gene (6 bases). The read gets to within 3 residues of the CDR3 end, and the germline J gene fills in the rest. The CDR3 is made up of 11 amino acids. The germline V gene has CDR1 DFQATT and CDR2 SNEGSKA (reference sequence). The V and J ends lost 5 bases and 5 bases respectively, with 9 bases between them.

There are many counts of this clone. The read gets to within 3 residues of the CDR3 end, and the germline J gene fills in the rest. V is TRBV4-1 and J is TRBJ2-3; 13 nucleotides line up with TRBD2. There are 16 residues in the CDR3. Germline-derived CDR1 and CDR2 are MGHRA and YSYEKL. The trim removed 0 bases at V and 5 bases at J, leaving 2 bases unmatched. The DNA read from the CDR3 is TGCGCCAGCAGCCAAGAATGGACTAGCGGGGGAGATACG. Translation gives CASSQEWTSGGDT. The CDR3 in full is CASSQEWTSGGDTQYF.

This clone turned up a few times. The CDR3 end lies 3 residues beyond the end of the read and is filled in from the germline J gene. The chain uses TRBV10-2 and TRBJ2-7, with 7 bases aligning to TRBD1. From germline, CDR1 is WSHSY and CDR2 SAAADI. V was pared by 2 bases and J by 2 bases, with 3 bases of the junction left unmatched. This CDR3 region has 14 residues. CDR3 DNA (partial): TGCGCCAGCAGTGAGGCCCAGGGGGCCTACGAG. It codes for CASSEAQGAYE. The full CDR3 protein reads CASSEAQGAYEQYF.

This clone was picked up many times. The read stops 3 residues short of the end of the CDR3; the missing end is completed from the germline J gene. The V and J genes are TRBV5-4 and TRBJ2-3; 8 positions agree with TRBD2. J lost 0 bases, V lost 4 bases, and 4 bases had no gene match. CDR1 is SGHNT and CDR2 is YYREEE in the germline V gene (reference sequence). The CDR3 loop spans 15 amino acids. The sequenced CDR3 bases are TGTGCCAGCAGCCCGAGCGGGGGTAGCACAGATACG. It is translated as CASSPSGGSTDT. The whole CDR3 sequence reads CASSPSGGSTDTQYF.

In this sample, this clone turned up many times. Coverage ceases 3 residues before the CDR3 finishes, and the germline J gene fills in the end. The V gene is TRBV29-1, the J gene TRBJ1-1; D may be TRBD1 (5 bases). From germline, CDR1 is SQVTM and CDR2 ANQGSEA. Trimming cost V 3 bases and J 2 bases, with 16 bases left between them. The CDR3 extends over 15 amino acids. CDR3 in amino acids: CSVDGGAFPNTEAFF. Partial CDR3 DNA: TGCAGCGTTGACGGAGGGGCATTCCCTAACACTGAA.

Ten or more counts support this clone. The CDR3 DNA, read in part, is TGTGCCAGCATCGAAAGGGGAAACCCCTACGAG. Amino acid sequence: CASIERGNPYE. In full, the CDR3 is CASIERGNPYEQYF. The V call is TRBV2, the J call TRBJ2-7; D may be TRBD1 (5 bases). Read data end 3 residues before the CDR3 end; the end is taken from the germline J gene. This CDR3 is 14 amino acids long. The germline V gene has CDR1 SNHLY and CDR2 FYNNEI. V shed 7 bases and J shed 2 bases, with 15 bases lying between them.

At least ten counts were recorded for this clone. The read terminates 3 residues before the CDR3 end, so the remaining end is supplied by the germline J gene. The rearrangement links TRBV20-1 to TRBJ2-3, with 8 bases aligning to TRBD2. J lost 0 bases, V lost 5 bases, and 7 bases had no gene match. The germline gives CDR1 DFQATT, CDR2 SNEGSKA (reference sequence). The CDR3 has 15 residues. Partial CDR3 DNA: TGCAGTGCTCGGGGGGGGGAGACTAGCACAGATACG. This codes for CSARGGETSTDT. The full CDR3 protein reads CSARGGETSTDTQYF.

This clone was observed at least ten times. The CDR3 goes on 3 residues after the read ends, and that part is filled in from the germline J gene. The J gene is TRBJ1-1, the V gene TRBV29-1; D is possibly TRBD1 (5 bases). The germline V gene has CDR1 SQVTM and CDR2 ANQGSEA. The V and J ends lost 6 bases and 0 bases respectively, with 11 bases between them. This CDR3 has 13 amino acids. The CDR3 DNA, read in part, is TGCAGCGTCGAGGAGGGGATGAACACTGAA. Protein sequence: CSVEEGMNTE. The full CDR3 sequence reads CSVEEGMNTEAFF. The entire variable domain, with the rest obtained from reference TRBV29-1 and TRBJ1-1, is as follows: SAVISQKPSRDICQRGTSLTIQCQVDSQVTMMFWYRQQPGQSLTLIATANQGSEATYESGFVIDKFPISRPNLTFSTLTVSNMSPEDSSIYLCSVEEGMNTEAFFGQGTRLTVV.

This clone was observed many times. The covered CDR3 bases are TGTGCCAGCAGTGGGACAGGGGGTCCCTACGAG. It codes for CASSGTGGPYE. The full CDR3 is CASSGTGGPYEQYF. The chain is built from TRBV2 and TRBJ2-7; 10 positions match TRBD1. The read ends 3 residues early relative to the CDR3; the germline J gene fills the gap. CDR3 length: 14 amino acids. Looked up from germline, CDR1 is SNHLY and CDR2 is FYNNEI. The V segment lost 4 bases and the J segment 2 bases; nucleotides outside the gene matches: 2.

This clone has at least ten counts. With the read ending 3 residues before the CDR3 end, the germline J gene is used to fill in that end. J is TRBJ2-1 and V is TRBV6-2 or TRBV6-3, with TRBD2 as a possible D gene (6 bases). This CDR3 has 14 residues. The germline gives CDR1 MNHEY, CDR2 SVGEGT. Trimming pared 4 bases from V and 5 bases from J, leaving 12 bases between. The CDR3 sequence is CASSSTRRDNEQFF. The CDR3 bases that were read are TGTGCCAGCAGTTCGACTAGAAGGGACAATGAG.